A single sample gave rise to the 32 T cell receptor beta chains below, sequenced in a study of CXCR3-negative and CXCR3-positive naive CD8 T cells. Carrying UMI labels, the TRB cDNA libraries were prepared through 5' RACE. TCRdb re-called the 5' RACE reads; one entry per CDR3 protein, DNA not given. The sample data list some 22,000 distinct CDR3 sequences. The sample was naive CXCR3- CD8+ T cells from blood. This sample's subset: CD45RO-CCR7+CD27+CD95- naive CD8+ T cells lacking CXCR3 (TNR3-). The receptors derive from a human donor in good health. Some clones in this sample may be carry-over from other donors' samples.

The rearrangement uses TRBV27 and TRBJ2-5. Germline V gives CDR1 MNHEY, CDR2 SMNVEV (reference sequence). There are 15 residues in the CDR3. CDR3 residues: CASSFRDRYQETQYF.

This chain uses TRBV7-2 with TRBJ2-7; TCRdb returns TRBD1, unconfirmable since there is no DNA. Germline-derived CDR1 and CDR2 are SGHTA and FQGNSA. CDR3 length: 15 amino acids. CDR3 in amino acids: CASSLGLGGGYEQYF.

Its frequency marks this clonotype as medium-sized. V and J are TRBV29-1 and TRBJ2-7; checking the TCRdb D call of TRBD1 is not possible without DNA. The CDR3 has 13 amino acids. Germline-derived CDR1 and CDR2 are SQVTM and ANQGSEA. CDR3 residues: CSVEAGVPYEQYF.

The chain carries TRBV28 and TRBJ2-7; TCRdb outputs TRBD2, but without DNA this stays unchecked. CDR3 length equals 16 residues. Germline loops: CDR1 MDHEN, CDR2 SYDVKM. The CDR3 sequence is CASVGGDWTSSYEQYF.

CDR3 protein: CASSQFRGYEQYF. The chain employs TRBV4-1 and TRBJ2-7; the D gene TCRdb calls, TRBD1, cannot be checked with no DNA. The length of the CDR3 is 13 residues. CDR1 and CDR2 (germline): MGHRA, YSYEKL.

The chain carries TRBV28 and TRBJ2-5; the D call of TRBD1 rests on TCRdb alone, since no DNA is present to check it. Germline loops: CDR1 MDHEN, CDR2 SYDVKM. The CDR3 runs 15 residues. This chain's CDR3 is CASNLEDRRGETQYF. Supplemented by reference TRBV28 and TRBJ2-5, the full variable domain reads DVKVTQSSRYLVKRTGEKVFLECVQDMDHENMFWYRQDPGLGLRLIYFSYDVKMKEKGDIPEGYSVSREKKERFSLILESASTNQTSMYLCASNLEDRRGETQYFGPGTRLLVL.

The rearrangement joins TRBV28 to TRBJ2-7. Germline V lookup: CDR1 MDHEN, CDR2 SYDVKM. The CDR3 covers 13 residues. CDR3 loop: CASSPRTLYEQYF.

The chain uses TRBV29-1 and TRBJ1-2; TCRdb selects TRBD1, and the lack of DNA leaves this call unchecked. The germline gives CDR1 SQVTM, CDR2 ANQGSEA. This CDR3 region has 15 residues. The CDR3 loop is CSVEEFVTGDYGYTF.

The chain uses TRBV7-3 and TRBJ2-5; there is no DNA to check the TCRdb D call of TRBD1. Germline CDR1 and CDR2: SGHTA and FQGTGA. This CDR3 contains 14 residues. The CDR3 region is CAGSSSGGVETQYF.

The chain's CDR3 is CASSLGTGLWNEQFF. The chain has TRBV7-3 and TRBJ2-1; checking the TCRdb D call of TRBD1 is not possible without DNA. The CDR3 extends over 15 amino acids. Germline CDR1 is SGHTA and CDR2 is FQGTGA. The full variable domain, its missing parts supplied by reference TRBV7-3 and TRBJ2-1, is GAGVSQTPSNKVTEKGKYVELRCDPISGHTALYWYRQSLGQGPEFLIYFQGTGAADDSGLPNDRFFAVRPEGSVSTLKIQRTERGDSAVYLCASSLGTGLWNEQFFGPGTRLTVL.

The chain couples TRBV27 to TRBJ2-7; TCRdb selects TRBD2, and the lack of DNA leaves this call unchecked. The CDR3 sequence is 13 residues long. Germline CDR1 reads MNHEY; CDR2 reads SMNVEV (reference sequence). CDR3 loop: CASSWAQRYEQYF.

This chain joins TRBV29-1 and TRBJ2-7; TCRdb outputs TRBD1, but without DNA this stays unchecked. This CDR3 has 13 amino acids. Germline V gene lookup returns CDR1 SQVTM and CDR2 ANQGSEA. This CDR3 is CSVDQQGSYEQYF.

The CDR3 loop is CSVEPGQPSYEQYF. The chain links TRBV29-1 to TRBJ2-7; TCRdb's assignment of TRBD1 cannot be checked, as there is no DNA. CDR1 SQVTM and CDR2 ANQGSEA come from the germline V gene. This CDR3 is built from 14 residues.

The chain couples TRBV20-1 to TRBJ2-3; as DNA is missing, the TRBD2 call by TCRdb cannot be tested. The CDR3 extends over 18 amino acids. Germline lookup yields CDR1 DFQATT and CDR2 SNEGSKA (reference sequence). CDR3 loop: CSARHVTQRGGRTDTQYF.

The J gene is TRBJ2-7, the V gene TRBV9; the D gene TCRdb calls, TRBD1, cannot be checked with no DNA. Germline-derived CDR1 and CDR2 are SGDLS and YYNGEE. The CDR3 loop spans 16 amino acids. This CDR3 is CASSVAGGSPSDEQYF. Filled out from reference TRBV9 and TRBJ2-7, the complete variable domain reads DSGVTQTPKHLITATGQRVTLRCSPRSGDLSVYWYQQSLDQGLQFLIQYYNGEERAKGNILERFSAQQFPDLHSELNLSSLELGDSALYFCASSVAGGSPSDEQYFGPGTRLTVT.

J is TRBJ1-5 and V is TRBV15. The CDR3 sequence is 14 residues long. Germline lookup yields CDR1 LNHNV and CDR2 YYDKDF (reference sequence). CDR3 residues: CATSSTRPDQPQHF.

V usage is TRBV28 and J usage is TRBJ1-4; TCRdb reports TRBD1, a call that lacks DNA to check it against. The germline gives CDR1 MDHEN, CDR2 SYDVKM. The CDR3 has 15 amino acids. CDR3 amino acids: CASSSPTGPHEKLFF.

The rearrangement links TRBV6-2 or TRBV6-3 to TRBJ2-7; the TRBD2 assignment by TCRdb is unverifiable without DNA. The CDR3 is 16 amino acids. Germline V CDR1 and CDR2: MNHEY, SVGEGT. This chain's CDR3 is CASSYSMGLATYEQYF.

This chain joins TRBV18 and TRBJ2-7; TCRdb's D call of TRBD1 is untestable without DNA. The germline CDR1 and CDR2 sequences are KGHSH and LQKENI. The CDR3 sequence is 16 residues long. CDR3 region: CASSGGTGGAVYEQYF.

The chain recombines TRBV28 with TRBJ2-2; TCRdb's D gene call, TRBD1, goes unchecked for lack of DNA. The CDR3 is 14 residues long. The germline V gene has CDR1 MDHEN and CDR2 SYDVKM. This CDR3 reads CASSFGGDTGELFF.

The chain couples TRBV29-1 to TRBJ1-1. The V gene's germline CDR1 is SQVTM and CDR2 ANQGSEA. This CDR3 is built from 11 residues. This chain's CDR3 is CSVEWGTEAFF.

This chain links TRBV7-2 with TRBJ2-2; the D call of TRBD2 rests on TCRdb alone, since no DNA is present to check it. The CDR3 consists of 13 residues. In germline, CDR1 is SGHTA, CDR2 FQGNSA. The CDR3 sequence is CASSLVSTGELFF.

The genes are TRBV5-1 and TRBJ2-7; the D gene TCRdb calls, TRBD2, cannot be checked with no DNA. Per germline, CDR1 SGHRS and CDR2 YFSETQ. The CDR3 contains 13 residues. The CDR3 reads CASTQGLTYEQYF.

V gene TRBV12-3 or TRBV12-4 combines with J gene TRBJ2-3; the D gene TCRdb calls, TRBD1, cannot be checked with no DNA. CDR3 length equals 12 residues. The CDR3 here is CASQGIADTQYF.

The chain carries TRBV6-1 and TRBJ2-7; as DNA is missing, the TRBD1 call by TCRdb cannot be tested. Germline V gene lookup returns CDR1 MNHNS and CDR2 SASEGT. The CDR3 has 13 amino acids. The chain's CDR3 is CASCVAGSYEQYF.

This clonotype ranks as medium-sized in terms of frequency. The chain uses TRBV29-1 and TRBJ2-1; TCRdb indicates TRBD2, and absent DNA this call remains unverified. Germline assignment: CDR1 SQVTM and CDR2 ANQGSEA. This CDR3 has 15 amino acids. This CDR3 is CSVDFVSGANNEQFF.

V usage is TRBV7-8 and J usage is TRBJ2-7; TCRdb's D gene call, TRBD1, goes unchecked for lack of DNA. The CDR3 runs to 15 residues. Germline CDR1 and CDR2: SGHVS and FQNEAQ. This CDR3 reads CASSWDRGLSYEQYF. The full variable domain, rest sourced from reference TRBV7-8 and TRBJ2-7, is GAGVSQSPRYKVAKRGQDVALRCDPISGHVSLFWYQQALGQGPEFLTYFQNEAQLDKSGLPSDRFFAERPEGSVSTLKIQRTQQEDSAVYLCASSWDRGLSYEQYFGPGTRLTVT.

The rearrangement joins TRBV7-9 to TRBJ2-2. The CDR3 covers 13 residues. The germline gives CDR1 SEHNR, CDR2 FQNEAQ (reference sequence). This chain's CDR3 is CASSPLGTGELFF.

The chain recombines TRBV29-1 with TRBJ2-4; TCRdb's D gene call, TRBD1, goes unchecked for lack of DNA. The V gene's germline CDR1 is SQVTM and CDR2 ANQGSEA. The CDR3 has 12 amino acids. The CDR3 is CSVRIGGNIQYF.

The chain employs TRBV7-6 and TRBJ1-5; the D call of TRBD1 rests on TCRdb alone, since no DNA is present to check it. CDR3 length equals 16 residues. Germline-derived CDR1 and CDR2 are SGHVS and FNYEAQ. CDR3 protein: CASSLTTGNGNQPQHF.

The chain has TRBV7-3 and TRBJ1-5. This CDR3 comprises 13 residues. Germline loops: CDR1 SGHTA, CDR2 FQGTGA. The CDR3 loop reads CASSPGSNQPQHF.

The chain joins TRBV18 to TRBJ2-5. Per the germline V gene, CDR1 is KGHSH and CDR2 is LQKENI. This CDR3 spans 16 amino acids. This chain's CDR3 is CASSPPEVAGVETQYF.